These T cell receptor beta chains were read from a single sample in a study of blood T cell repertoires in COVID-19. The data were produced by immunoSEQ multiplex PCR, yet TCRdb's version contains in-frame clones alone and is incomplete. The sample has 200,000 to 250,000 clones; roughly 85% are singletons. The sample consisted of peripheral blood. All receptors come from a woman in her seventies with COVID-19, enrolled during active disease. Each CDR3 is given with its conserved first and last residue. A D gene is named only where the DNA matches it firmly. Clone size is stated in some rows and not others, as once, few, many or a class when expanded.

.	TRBV9	TRBD1	TRBJ1-1	CASSVHRDREMWTEAFF	TGTGCCAGCAGCGTTCATAGAGACAGGGAGATGTGGACTGAAGCTTTCTTT
.	TRBV5-6	TRBD1	TRBJ1-2	CASSLPSRDRGGYTF	TGTGCCAGCAGCTTGCCCTCGCGGGACAGGGGTGGCTACACCTTC
.	TRBV7-8	.	TRBJ2-1	CASSPRGSAPVREQFF	TGTGCCAGCAGCCCCCGCGGTAGCGCCCCGGTCAGGGAGCAGTTCTTC
.	TRBV3-1/TRBV3-2	TRBD2	TRBJ2-1	CASSPPLAGSYNEQFF	TGTGCCAGCAGCCCTCCCCTAGCGGGATCCTACAATGAGCAGTTCTTC
.	TRBV2	.	TRBJ1-5	CASSEVMSGSNQPQHF	TGTGCCAGCAGTGAAGTGATGTCAGGGTCGAATCAGCCCCAGCATTTT
.	TRBV5-1	TRBD1	TRBJ1-2	CASSLAGDRLVGGYTF	TGCGCCAGCAGCTTGGCTGGGGACAGGCTTGTGGGGGGCTACACCTTC
.	TRBV11-3	TRBD1	TRBJ2-1	CASSPEGGSWNEQFF	TGTGCCAGCAGCCCCGAAGGGGGCTCTTGGAATGAGCAGTTCTTC
many	TRBV7-2	TRBD1	TRBJ1-6	CASSQTDRANSPLHF	TGTGCCAGCAGTCAGACCGACAGGGCGAATTCACCCCTCCACTTT
.	TRBV4-2	.	TRBJ1-5	CASSQEVGVQPQHF	TGTGCCAGCAGCCAAGAGGTCGGGGTCCAGCCCCAGCATTTT
.	TRBV6-5	.	TRBJ1-2	CASSYSGGYNGYTF	TGTGCCAGCAGTTACTCGGGAGGATACAATGGCTACACCTTC
.	TRBV10-3	TRBD2	TRBJ2-7	CAISLAGGKTYEQYF	TGTGCCATCAGTCTAGCGGGGGGGAAAACCTACGAGCAGTACTTC
.	TRBV11-2	TRBD2	TRBJ2-1	CASSFTSGYYNEQFF	TGTGCCAGCAGCTTTACTAGCGGATACTACAATGAGCAGTTCTTC
once	TRBV2	TRBD2	TRBJ2-3	CASSEYRMTSGRAGDTQYF	TGTGCCAGCAGTGAATACAGGATGACTAGCGGGAGGGCGGGAGATACGCAGTATTTT
.	TRBV11-2	.	TRBJ2-5	CASSLERVETQYF	TGTGCCAGCAGCTTAGAACGAGTAGAGACCCAGTACTTC
few	TRBV4-3	TRBD1	TRBJ1-2	CASSQEGGVSDGYTF	TGCGCCAGCAGCCAAGAAGGGGGCGTTAGCGATGGCTACACCTTC
.	TRBV3-1/TRBV3-2	.	TRBJ1-4	CASSQDWDRGKLFF	TGTGCCAGCAGCCAAGATTGGGATAGGGGGAAACTGTTTTTT
.	TRBV2	TRBD1	TRBJ2-5	CASSEDRGFQETQYF	TGTGCCAGCAGTGAGGACAGGGGTTTCCAAGAGACCCAGTACTTC
once	TRBV4-3	.	TRBJ1-4	CASSQYTGSNEKLFF	TGCGCCAGCAGCCAATATACAGGGTCTAATGAAAAACTGTTTTTT
.	TRBV4-2	TRBD1	TRBJ2-2	CASSLTQGDNTGELFF	TGTGCCAGCAGCCTTACACAGGGGGACAACACCGGGGAGCTGTTTTTT
.	TRBV5-4	TRBD1	TRBJ2-7	CASSFDRGQTYEQYF	TGTGCCAGCAGCTTTGACAGGGGGCAAACCTACGAGCAGTACTTC
.	TRBV19	TRBD1	TRBJ2-5	CASSIGGARGLETQYF	TGTGCCAGTAGTATAGGAGGGGCTAGGGGGCTAGAGACCCAGTACTTC
.	TRBV7-3	.	TRBJ2-1	CASSLIADYNEQFF	TGTGCCAGCAGCTTAATAGCGGACTACAATGAGCAGTTCTTC
.	TRBV5-1	TRBD1	TRBJ2-2	CASSRGGQGKLSGELFF	TGCGCCAGCAGCCGCGGGGGACAGGGCAAGTTGTCCGGGGAGCTGTTTTTT
.	TRBV11-3	TRBD2	TRBJ2-3	CASSLSSGTNTDTQYF	TGTGCCAGCAGCTTATCTAGCGGGACAAACACAGATACGCAGTATTTT
.	TRBV5-1	.	TRBJ1-1	CASSLDRTKAEAFF	TGCGCCAGCAGCTTGGACAGAACAAAGGCTGAAGCTTTCTTT
few	TRBV7-2	.	TRBJ2-7	CASRILAQGGYEQYF	TGTGCCAGCAGGATACTAGCTCAGGGAGGTTACGAGCAGTACTTC
.	TRBV3-1/TRBV3-2	TRBD1	TRBJ1-5	CASRQTGAGQPQHF	TGTGCCAGCAGACAAACAGGGGCTGGTCAGCCCCAGCATTTT
.	TRBV25-1	.	TRBJ1-2	CASSVNTGGMGYGYTF	TGTGCCAGCAGTGTAAATACGGGAGGGATGGGCTATGGCTACACCTTC
.	TRBV19	.	TRBJ1-4	CASIAIPNEKLFF	TGTGCCAGTATCGCGATTCCTAATGAAAAACTGTTTTTT
.	TRBV10-3	.	TRBJ2-1	CAILRGARNEQFF	TGTGCCATCCTCCGGGGGGCTAGGAATGAGCAGTTCTTC
.	TRBV9	TRBD2	TRBJ2-1	CASSSLAGGTYNEQFF	TGTGCCAGCAGCTCGCTTGCCGGGGGGACCTACAATGAGCAGTTCTTC
.	TRBV27	TRBD1	TRBJ1-1	CASNKARRGRFTEAFF	TGTGCCAGCAATAAGGCCAGGAGGGGGCGCTTTACTGAAGCTTTCTTT
.	TRBV28	.	TRBJ1-1	CASSIYRENTEAFF	TGTGCCAGCAGCATATACAGGGAGAACACTGAAGCTTTCTTT
.	TRBV2	TRBD2	TRBJ2-3	CASSRLAGGPGGTDTQYF	TGTGCCAGCAGTCGACTAGCGGGAGGGCCTGGAGGCACAGATACGCAGTATTTT
few	TRBV6-5	TRBD1	TRBJ1-1	CASSYSGTGDTEAFF	TGTGCCAGCAGTTACTCGGGGACAGGGGACACTGAAGCTTTCTTT
once	TRBV6-5	.	TRBJ2-7	CATLLLTEYEQYF	TGTGCCACTCTTCTTCTGACGGAGTACGAGCAGTACTTC
.	TRBV12-3/TRBV12-4	.	TRBJ2-3	CASSSRQADTQYF	TGTGCCAGCAGTTCCCGACAGGCAGATACGCAGTATTTT
.	TRBV7-9	TRBD1	TRBJ1-2	CASSPRGQVYGYTF	TGTGCCAGCAGCCCCAGGGGACAGGTCTATGGCTACACCTTC
.	TRBV6-2/TRBV6-3	.	TRBJ1-2	CASSPDRPNYGYTF	TGTGCCAGCAGTCCCGACAGACCCAACTATGGCTACACCTTC
.	TRBV30	TRBD2	TRBJ2-3	CAWIPWGRAGGADTQYF	TGTGCCTGGATCCCATGGGGCCGGGCGGGAGGCGCAGATACGCAGTATTTT
.	TRBV2	.	TRBJ2-2	CASILRDTPRGNTGELFF	TGTGCCAGCATTTTAAGGGACACCCCTAGAGGGAACACCGGGGAGCTGTTTTTT
.	TRBV19	.	TRBJ2-7	CASSIQYTTYEQYF	TGTGCCAGTAGTATTCAGTATACAACCTACGAGCAGTACTTC
.	TRBV5-1	TRBD2	TRBJ2-1	CASSPRTSGGNEQFF	TGCGCCAGCAGCCCCCGGACTAGCGGGGGGAATGAGCAGTTCTTC
once	TRBV29-1	.	TRBJ2-2	CSASPREAGELFF	TGCAGCGCCTCCCCCCGGGAAGCCGGGGAGCTGTTTTTT
.	TRBV4-3	.	TRBJ1-3	CASSRRSSGNTIYF	TGCGCCAGCAGTCGGAGGTCCTCTGGAAACACCATATATTTT
.	TRBV18	TRBD1	TRBJ2-7	CASSLTGGQGAYEQYF	TGTGCCAGCTCCTTAACCGGAGGGCAGGGGGCTTACGAGCAGTACTTC
.	TRBV18	.	TRBJ1-3	CASSPPGSGGNTIYF	TGTGCCAGCTCACCTCCAGGAAGTGGCGGAAACACCATATATTTT
.	TRBV7-2	TRBD2	TRBJ2-7	CASSLEGTSFYEQYF	TGTGCCAGCAGCTTAGAAGGGACTAGCTTCTACGAGCAGTACTTC
many	TRBV3-1/TRBV3-2	.	TRBJ1-5	CASSQRGGNQPQHF	TGTGCCAGCAGCCAAAGGGGTGGCAATCAGCCCCAGCATTTT
.	TRBV7-9	.	TRBJ1-2	CASSLRGSNYGYTF	TGTGCCAGCAGCTTAAGGGGCAGTAACTATGGCTACACCTTC